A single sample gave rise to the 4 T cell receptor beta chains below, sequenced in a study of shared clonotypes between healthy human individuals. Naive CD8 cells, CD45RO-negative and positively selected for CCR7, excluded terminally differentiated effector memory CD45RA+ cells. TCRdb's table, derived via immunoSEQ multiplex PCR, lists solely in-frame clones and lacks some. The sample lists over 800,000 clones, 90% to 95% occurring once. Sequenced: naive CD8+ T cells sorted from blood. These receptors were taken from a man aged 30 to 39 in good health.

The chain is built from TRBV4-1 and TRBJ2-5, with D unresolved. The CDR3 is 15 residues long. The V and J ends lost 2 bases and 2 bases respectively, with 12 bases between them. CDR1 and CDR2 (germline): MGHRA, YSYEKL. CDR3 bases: TGCGCCAGCAGCCAACTCGGACGGATTCAAGAGACCCAGTACTTC. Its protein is CASSQLGRIQETQYF.

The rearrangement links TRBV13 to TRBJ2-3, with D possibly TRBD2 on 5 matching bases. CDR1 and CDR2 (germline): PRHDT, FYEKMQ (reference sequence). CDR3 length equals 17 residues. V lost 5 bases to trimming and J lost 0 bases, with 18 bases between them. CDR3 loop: CASSPLFVATSTDTQYF. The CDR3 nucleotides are TGTGCCAGCAGCCCCCTCTTTGTAGCGACTAGCACAGATACGCAGTATTTT.

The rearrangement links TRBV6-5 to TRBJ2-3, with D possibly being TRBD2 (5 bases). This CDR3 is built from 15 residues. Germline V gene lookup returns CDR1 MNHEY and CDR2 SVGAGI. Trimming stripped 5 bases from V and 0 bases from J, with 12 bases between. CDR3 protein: CASSPDWFSTDTQYF. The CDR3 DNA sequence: TGTGCCAGCAGTCCGGACTGGTTTAGCACAGATACGCAGTATTTT.

The CDR3 region has the DNA TGTGCCAGCAGCTTGGTGTACAATGAGCAGTTCTTC. It is translated as CASSLVYNEQFF. V gene TRBV5-4 combines with J gene TRBJ2-1, with D uncertain. This CDR3 has 12 residues. CDR1 and CDR2 (germline): SGHNT, YYREEE (reference sequence). V lost 0 bases and J lost 4, with 2 bases in between.